This T cell receptor (beta chain) appears in the sequencing data of a study of OX40 agonist ivuxolimab in advanced cancers. The germline V and J ends were trimmed by 0 bases and 9 bases, with 5 bases remaining between them. The CDR3 length is 11 residues. Germline assignment: CDR1 MGHRA and CDR2 YSYEKL. TCRdb's copy holds only in-frame clones and misses some; the assay was immunoSEQ multiplex PCR. The sample carries roughly 35,000 clones, roughly 80% recorded once. Sequencing used CD4+ or CD8+ T cells sorted from blood, obtained in a trial of the OX40 agonist ivuxolimab. This TCR derives from an adult with an advanced solid tumor such as melanoma, head and neck, liver or kidney cancer. This chain connects TRBV4-1 to TRBJ1-2; D not resolved. As DNA, the CDR3 is TGCGCCAGCAGCCAAGAAGGTCGCTACACCTTC. It encodes CASSQEGRYTF.